Listed below are T cell receptor beta chains from one sample, sequenced in a study of identical twins. One entry per CDR3 protein, called by TCRdb with MiXCR from the 5' RACE reads. The repertoire consists of hundreds of thousands of distinct CDR3 sequences, with about 20% occurring once and the leading ten covering around 4.5%. This sample was shared with a second study, whose subject was T cells expressing NK-cell markers.

Sequencing was performed on PBMCs. These receptors came from a woman aged 18-29 years in good health. The CDR3 runs from the conserved cysteine through the conserved F or W. A D gene is named only where the DNA matches it firmly. The size of a clone is reported for some rows only, either as once, few or many, or as a class for expanded clones.

>-|-|TRBV20-1|15|TRBJ2-2
TGCAGTGCTAGAGATAGTATAACGAACACCGGGGAGCTGTTTTTT
CSARDSITNTGELFF
>-|-|TRBV30|13|TRBJ2-2
TGTGCCTGGACAGGGGTAAACACCGGGGAGCTGTTTTTT
CAWTGVNTGELFF
>few|-|TRBV6-4|12|TRBJ2-3
TGTGCCAGCAGTGACAGGGGTTATACGCAGTATTTT
CASSDRGYTQYF
>few|-|TRBV11-1|14|TRBJ2-2
TGTGCCAGCTCTCCCACCTACGTTGGCGGGGAGCTGTTTTTT
CASSPTYVGGELFF
>many|-|TRBV6-5|13|TRBJ1-2
TGTGCCAGCAGTTATGACAGTACCTATGGCTACACCTTC
CASSYDSTYGYTF
>many|TRBD2|TRBV29-1|15|TRBJ2-3
TGCAGCGTTGAGCGGCTAGCGGGAGGGACAGATACGCAGTATTTT
CSVERLAGGTDTQYF
>many|-|TRBV20-1|11|TRBJ1-2
TGCAGTGCCGGGGGCCCCTATGGCTACACCTTC
CSAGGPYGYTF
>few|TRBD2|TRBV9|17|TRBJ2-3
TGTGCCAGCAGCGGAAAGACTAGCGGGGGGGCGACAGATACGCAGTATTTT
CASSGKTSGGATDTQYF
>-|-|TRBV3-1|15|TRBJ2-1
TGTGCCACCAGCCAAGAGCCCGGGGCCTACAATGAGCAGTTCTTC
CATSQEPGAYNEQFF
>few|-|TRBV12-3/TRBV12-4|13|TRBJ1-1
TGTGCCAGCAGTTTGGATCAGACACTGAAAGCTTTCTTT
CASSLDQTLKAFF
>-|-|TRBV19|16|TRBJ2-7
TGTGCCAGTAGCCCCACGGGGCGGAGGGGGTACTACGAGCAGTACTTC
CASSPTGRRGYYEQYF
>-|TRBD2|TRBV7-6|17|TRBJ2-2
TGTGCCAGCAGCCCGATGACTAGCGGGGCTAACACCGGGGAGCTGTTTTTT
CASSPMTSGANTGELFF
>few|TRBD2|TRBV5-1|15|TRBJ2-1
TGCGCCAGCAGCTTGGGACTAGCCGACTATTTTGAGCAGTTCTTC
CASSLGLADYFEQFF
>-|-|TRBV29-1|14|TRBJ2-1
TGCAGCGCCCAGACAGATTCTCGGCACAATGAGCAGTTCTTC
CSAQTDSRHNEQFF
>-|-|TRBV11-2|13|TRBJ2-3
TGTGCCAGCAGCTTACTGGAGGGGGGACCGCAGTATTTT
CASSLLEGGPQYF
>few|-|TRBV6-2/TRBV6-3|12|TRBJ2-3
TGTGCCACCGGACCCGTCACAGATACGCAGTATTTT
CATGPVTDTQYF
>-|TRBD2|TRBV20-1|14|TRBJ2-1
TGCAGTGCTCCCTTAGCGGGAGGGGGACCCAATAAGTTCTTC
CSAPLAGGGPNKFF
>-|-|TRBV7-6|15|TRBJ2-1
TGTGCCAGCAGCCTACAATACGGGGGTAGCAATGAGCAGTTCTTC
CASSLQYGGSNEQFF
>-|-|TRBV7-9|16|TRBJ2-1
TGTGCCAGCAGCCCCCGACAAGGGGAAGGGGTCTATGAGCAGTTCTTC
CASSPRQGEGVYEQFF
>-|TRBD2|TRBV5-5|14|TRBJ2-1
TGTGCCAGCAGCTTGGCCGTCAGCAGGGAGGGAGAGTTCTTC
CASSLAVSREGEFF
>few|TRBD2|TRBV13|21|TRBJ2-1
TGTGCCAGCAGACCAGACCCCGCGACTAGCAATCTTAGGAGCTCCTACAATGAGCAGTTCTTC
CASRPDPATSNLRSSYNEQFF
>-|TRBD2|TRBV18|13|TRBJ2-7
TGTGCCAGCTCGCGAAGTTGGGGGGGCGAGCAGTACTTC
CASSRSWGGEQYF
>-|TRBD1|TRBV7-6|15|TRBJ2-1
TGTGCCAGCAGCTCCCTACAGGGGGCGTCAAATGAGCAGTTCTTC
CASSSLQGASNEQFF
>few|-|TRBV12-3/TRBV12-4|15|TRBJ2-7
TGTGCCAGCAGTTTAACCGCTCTGAACTCCTACGAGCAGTACTTC
CASSLTALNSYEQYF
>-|-|TRBV4-2|15|TRBJ1-3
TGTGCCAGCAGCCAAGATCCTTTTTCTGGAAACACCATATATTTT
CASSQDPFSGNTIYF
>-|-|TRBV20-1|11|TRBJ2-3
TGCAGTGCTTCCATGGAAGGGACGCAGTGTTTT
CSASMEGTQCF
>many|-|TRBV27|13|TRBJ1-3
TGTGCCAGCAGTTATTCCAGGGGAAACACCATATATTTT
CASSYSRGNTIYF
>few|-|TRBV5-1|15|TRBJ2-3
TGCGCCAGCGGTCCCAGGGCTTCTAGCACAGATACGCAGTATTTT
CASGPRASSTDTQYF
>-|-|TRBV12-3/TRBV12-4|13|TRBJ2-2
TGTGCCAGCAGTTCCACAGGAACCGGGGAGCTGTTTTTT
CASSSTGTGELFF
>-|-|TRBV7-3|16|TRBJ2-3
TGTGCCAGCAGCCAGGGGGGGACCACTAGCACAGATACGCAGTATTTT
CASSQGGTTSTDTQYF
>few|TRBD2|TRBV29-1|18|TRBJ2-6
TGCAGCGTTCCACCGATACTAGCGGGAGGCTCTGGGGCCAACGTCCTGACTTTC
CSVPPILAGGSGANVLTF
>-|-|TRBV6-1|14|TRBJ2-3
TGTGCCAGCAGTCAAGCGGGCTCAATGGATACGCAGTATTTT
CASSQAGSMDTQYF
>-|-|TRBV5-4|16|TRBJ2-2
TGTGCCAGCAGTCGTACAGGTCCCCTGAACACCGGGGAGCTGTTTTTT
CASSRTGPLNTGELFF
>many|TRBD2|TRBV20-1|13|TRBJ2-7
TGCAGTGCCAGGACTAGCGCTACTTACGAGCAGTACTTC
CSARTSATYEQYF
>once|-|TRBV3-1|13|TRBJ2-6
TGTGCCAGCGCGGGTAATGGGGCCAACGTCCTGACTTTC
CASAGNGANVLTF
>many|-|TRBV29-1|12|TRBJ2-5
TGCAGCGTTGAATGGGTAGGGGAGACCCAGTACTTC
CSVEWVGETQYF
>many|-|TRBV11-2|17|TRBJ2-3
TGTGCCAGCAGCTTTGATTCAACGGGCGAGGGCACAGATACGCAGTATTTT
CASSFDSTGEGTDTQYF
>-|TRBD1|TRBV10-3|15|TRBJ2-3
TGTGCCATCAGTGAGAGGGACAGGGGCCGCGGTACGCAGTATTTT
CAISERDRGRGTQYF
>few|TRBD2|TRBV20-1|16|TRBJ2-1
TGCAGTGCTAGATCGTACAGCGGGAGGTCCTACAATGAGCAGTTCTTC
CSARSYSGRSYNEQFF
>few|-|TRBV29-1|13|TRBJ2-2
TGCAGCGTGGGAACTAGGTTCACCGGGGAGCTGTTTTTT
CSVGTRFTGELFF
>-|-|TRBV11-2|12|TRBJ2-7
TGTGCCACCAGGACGGATACCTACGAGCAGTACTTC
CATRTDTYEQYF
>many|TRBD1|TRBV12-3/TRBV12-4|14|TRBJ1-2
TGTGCCAGCATCCCGGGACAGGGCAACTATGGCTACACCTTC
CASIPGQGNYGYTF